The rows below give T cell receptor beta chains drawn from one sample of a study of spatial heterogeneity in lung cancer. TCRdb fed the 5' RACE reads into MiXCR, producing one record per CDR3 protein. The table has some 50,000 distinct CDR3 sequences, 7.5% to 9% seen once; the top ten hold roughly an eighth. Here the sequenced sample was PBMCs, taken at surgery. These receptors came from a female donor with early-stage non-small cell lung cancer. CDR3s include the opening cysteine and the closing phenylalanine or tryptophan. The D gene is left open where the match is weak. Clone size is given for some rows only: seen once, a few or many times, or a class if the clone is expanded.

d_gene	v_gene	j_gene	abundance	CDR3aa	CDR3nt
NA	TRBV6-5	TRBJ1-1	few	CASSYSGVRGTEAFF	TGTGCCAGCAGTTACTCGGGGGTTAGAGGGACTGAAGCTTTCTTT
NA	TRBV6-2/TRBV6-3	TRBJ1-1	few	CASGGTRGRRNTEAFF	TGTGCCAGCGGGGGGACGAGGGGGAGACGAAACACTGAAGCTTTCTTT
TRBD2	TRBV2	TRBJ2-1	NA	CASSSGGKYNEQFF	TGTGCCAGCTCGAGCGGGGGGAAATACAATGAGCAGTTCTTC
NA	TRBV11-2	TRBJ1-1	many	CASSLGDNTEAFF	TGTGCCAGCAGCTTAGGGGACAACACTGAAGCTTTCTTT
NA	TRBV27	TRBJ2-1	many	CASSPYNAHYNEQFF	TGTGCCAGCAGTCCCTATAATGCCCACTACAATGAGCAGTTCTTC
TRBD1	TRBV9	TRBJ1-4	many	CASSSGTGGRGEKLFF	TGTGCCAGCAGCTCTGGCACAGGGGGCAGGGGTGAAAAACTGTTTTTT
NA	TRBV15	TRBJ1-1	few	CATSRGAGTMNTEAFF	TGTGCCACCAGCAGAGGAGCCGGGACAATGAACACTGAAGCTTTCTTT
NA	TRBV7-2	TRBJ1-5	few	CASSLGPGAQPQHF	TGTGCCAGCAGCTTAGGACCAGGGGCTCAGCCCCAGCATTTT
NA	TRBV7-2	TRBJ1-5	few	CASSLDGRLNQPQHF	TGTGCCAGCAGCTTAGACGGCCGGCTCAATCAGCCCCAGCATTTT
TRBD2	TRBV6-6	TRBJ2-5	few	CASSPPDRGVQETQYF	TGTGCCAGCAGTCCTCCGGACCGGGGGGTACAAGAGACCCAGTACTTC
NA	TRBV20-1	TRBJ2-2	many	CSASETNAGELFF	TGCAGTGCTAGCGAGACGAACGCCGGGGAGCTGTTTTTT
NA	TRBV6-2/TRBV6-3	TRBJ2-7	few	CASSYSTKGPYEQYF	TGTGCCAGCAGTTACTCGACCAAGGGGCCCTACGAGCAGTACTTC
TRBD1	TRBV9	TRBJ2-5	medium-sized	CASSAGTGLFGTQYF	TGTGCCAGCAGCGCCGGGACAGGGCTTTTCGGGACCCAGTACTTC
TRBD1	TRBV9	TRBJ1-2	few	CTSSVGTGQGAHGYTF	TGTACCAGCAGCGTAGGGACGGGGCAGGGGGCGCATGGCTACACCTTC
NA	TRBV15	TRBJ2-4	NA	CATSRDRSRGNIQYF	TGTGCCACCAGCAGAGATCGATCCAGAGGAAACATTCAGTACTTC
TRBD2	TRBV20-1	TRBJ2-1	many	CSAYLAGNEQFF	TGCAGTGCGTACTTAGCGGGGAATGAGCAGTTCTTC
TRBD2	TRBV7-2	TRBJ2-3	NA	CASSLVGGAPPTDTQYF	TGTGCCAGCAGCTTAGTCGGGGGGGCTCCACCAACAGATACGCAGTATTTT
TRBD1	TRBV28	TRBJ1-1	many	CASNPTGGITEAFF	TGTGCCAGCAATCCGACAGGGGGCATCACTGAAGCTTTCTTT
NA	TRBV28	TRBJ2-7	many	CASRPRGGAFSYEQYF	TGTGCCAGCAGACCTCGGGGAGGCGCCTTCTCCTACGAGCAGTACTTC
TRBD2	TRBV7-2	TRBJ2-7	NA	CASSLGLAGYEQYF	TGTGCCAGCAGCTTAGGACTAGCGGGGTACGAGCAGTACTTC
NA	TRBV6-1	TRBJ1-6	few	CASGLFLGDNSPLHF	TGTGCCAGCGGGCTTTTCCTCGGGGATAATTCACCCCTCCACTTT
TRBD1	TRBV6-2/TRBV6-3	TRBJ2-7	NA	CASSEDRGIYEQYF	TGTGCCAGCAGTGAGGACAGGGGGATCTACGAGCAGTACTTC
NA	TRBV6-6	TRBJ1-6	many	CASLLGTSDSPLHF	TGTGCCAGCCTCCTCGGGACATCGGATTCACCCCTCCACTTT
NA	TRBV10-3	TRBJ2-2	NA	CAIRYREGGELFF	TGTGCCATCCGATACAGGGAAGGCGGGGAGCTGTTTTTT
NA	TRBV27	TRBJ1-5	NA	CASRHPPGEKGSNQPQHF	TGTGCCAGCAGACACCCCCCGGGAGAAAAAGGGAGCAATCAGCCCCAGCATTTT
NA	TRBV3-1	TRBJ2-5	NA	CASSQYSLETQYF	TGTGCCAGCAGCCAATATTCGCTAGAGACCCAGTACTTC
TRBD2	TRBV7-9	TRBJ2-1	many	CASMTSGGGGYNEQFF	TGTGCCAGCATGACTAGCGGGGGCGGCGGGTACAATGAGCAGTTCTTC
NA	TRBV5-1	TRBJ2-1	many	CASSGGTGAINEQFF	TGCGCCAGCAGCGGAGGGACCGGTGCTATTAATGAGCAGTTCTTC
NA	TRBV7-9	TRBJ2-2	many	CASSLVSTGNTGELFF	TGTGCCAGCAGCTTAGTCTCCACAGGGAACACCGGGGAGCTGTTTTTT
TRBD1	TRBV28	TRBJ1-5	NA	CASRRQGGSNQPQHF	TGTGCCAGCAGGAGACAGGGGGGTAGCAATCAGCCCCAGCATTTT
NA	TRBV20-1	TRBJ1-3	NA	CSARGGGGVGTIYF	TGCAGTGCTAGGGGAGGGGGAGGTGTGGGCACCATATATTTT
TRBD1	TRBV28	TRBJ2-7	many	CASSNRGWEQYF	TGTGCCAGCAGCAACAGGGGTTGGGAGCAGTACTTC
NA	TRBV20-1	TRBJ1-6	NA	CSATEPGAYNSPLHF	TGCAGTGCTACCGAGCCGGGGGCCTATAATTCACCCCTCCACTTT
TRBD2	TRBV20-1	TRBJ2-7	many	CSASERGGLSEQYF	TGCAGTGCTTCTGAGCGGGGGGGCCTGTCCGAGCAGTACTTC
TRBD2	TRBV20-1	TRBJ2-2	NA	CSAELAGGRTGELFF	TGCAGTGCAGAATTAGCGGGGGGGAGGACCGGGGAGCTGTTTTTT
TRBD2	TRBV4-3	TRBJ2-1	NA	CASSQDRTSGYNEQFF	TGCGCCAGCAGCCAAGATAGGACTAGCGGTTACAATGAGCAGTTCTTC
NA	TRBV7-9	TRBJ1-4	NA	CASSRDPEKLFF	TGTGCCAGCAGCCGGGACCCTGAAAAACTGTTTTTT
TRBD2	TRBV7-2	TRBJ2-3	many	CASSSGTSGGTDTQYF	TGTGCCAGCAGCTCGGGGACTAGCGGGGGCACAGATACGCAGTATTTT
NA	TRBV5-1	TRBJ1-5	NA	CASSLDRGAGQPQHF	TGCGCCAGCAGCTTGGATCGGGGGGCAGGACAGCCCCAGCATTTT
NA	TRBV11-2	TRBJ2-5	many	CASSRSRRETQYF	TGTGCCAGCAGCCGATCCCGTCGGGAGACCCAGTACTTC
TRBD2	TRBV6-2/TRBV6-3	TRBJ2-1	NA	CASTEGGRLSLGDEQFF	TGTGCCAGCACCGAGGGAGGGCGACTATCGCTCGGGGATGAGCAGTTCTTC
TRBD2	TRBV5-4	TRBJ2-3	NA	CASSVASGGVLDTQYF	TGTGCCAGCAGCGTCGCTAGCGGGGGGGTATTAGATACGCAGTATTTT